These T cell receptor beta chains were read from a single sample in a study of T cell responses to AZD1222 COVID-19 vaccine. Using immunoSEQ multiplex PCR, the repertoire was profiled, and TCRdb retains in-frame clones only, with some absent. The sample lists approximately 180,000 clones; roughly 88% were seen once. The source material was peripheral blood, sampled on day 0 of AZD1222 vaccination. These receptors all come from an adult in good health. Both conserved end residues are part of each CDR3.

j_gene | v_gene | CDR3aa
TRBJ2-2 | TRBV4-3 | CASSQEGAGTGELFF
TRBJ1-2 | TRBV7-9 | CASSLRSGEYGYTF
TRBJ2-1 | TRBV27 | CASSSLANEQFF
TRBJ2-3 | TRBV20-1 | CSASPTGGGTDTQYF
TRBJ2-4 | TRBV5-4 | CASSSGVVSIQYF
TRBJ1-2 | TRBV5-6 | CASSLTGGVNYGYTF
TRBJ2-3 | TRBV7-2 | CASSLAGASTDTQYF
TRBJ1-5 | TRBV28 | CASSGTLGGGYSNQPQHF
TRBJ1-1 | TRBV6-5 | CASSSGQGVGTEAFF
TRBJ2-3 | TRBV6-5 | CASSYSGLAGTDTQYF
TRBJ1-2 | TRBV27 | CASSILGRHITF